The clone carrying this T cell receptor (beta chain) was detected a few times. Described treatment: oral pan-JAK inhibitor, 5-10 mg twice daily. It was from alopecia areata patients that lesional scalp punch biopsies and peripheral blood were collected. Sorted out of PBMCs were CD4+ T cells and CD8+ T cells. These data belong to a study of CD8+ T cells in alopecia areata. Sequencing used cDNA as its template, made by extracting RNA and reverse transcribing it. TCRdb keeps only in-frame clones here, not all; method: immunoSEQ multiplex PCR. The sample includes more than 150,000 clones, about 47% of them seen just once. The CDR3 has 16 residues. The V end was cut by 0 bases, the J end by 0 bases, with 11 bases between. CDR1 LGHNA and CDR2 YNFKEQ come from the germline V gene.

This sequence originates from a human donor with alopecia areata. The rearrangement links TRBV4-2 to TRBJ1-1; the D is unclear. This material consisted of CD8+ T cells sorted from blood, taken between weeks 51 and 54, from a patient treated with tofacitinib. The CDR3 is CASSQDGEGLNTEAFF. In nucleotides, the CDR3 is TGTGCCAGCAGCCAAGACGGGGAAGGCCTGAACACTGAAGCTTTCTTT.